A selection of T cell receptor beta chains follows, all from one sample in a study of CD8 T cells in Susac syndrome. TCRdb independently ran MiXCR on the immunoSEQ multiplex PCR reads; one entry per CDR3 protein. This table has roughly 150,000 distinct CDR3 sequences, 95% appearing once. The material sequenced was CD8+ T cells from PBMCs. Receptor source: a human donor with multiple sclerosis. Both conserved end residues are part of each CDR3. The D gene is left open where the match is weak. The size of a clone is reported for some rows only, either as once, few or many, or as a class for expanded clones.

TRBV9,TRBD2,NA,TRBJ2-5,TGTGCCAGCAGCGTTTTTGCTAGCGGGGGGCAAGAGACCCAGTACTTC,CASSVFASGGQETQYF
TRBV12-3/TRBV12-4,TRBD1,once,TRBJ1-5,TGTGCCAGCACAACCAGACAGGGGGGTCAGCCCCAGCATTTT,CASTTRQGGQPQHF
TRBV20-1,NA,NA,TRBJ1-6,TGCAGTGCGTATGTTGGTGGGGAGGATTCACCCCTCCACTTT,CSAYVGGEDSPLHF
TRBV6-5,NA,NA,TRBJ1-1,TGTGCCAGCAGTCACGAGGGACAGAACACTGAAGCTTTCTTT,CASSHEGQNTEAFF
TRBV6-5,TRBD2,once,TRBJ2-1,TGTGCCAGCAGGGGACTAGCGGGGGAATTGTTCTTC,CASRGLAGELFF
TRBV29-1,NA,NA,TRBJ2-2,TGCAGCGTTGAAATCCCAACGGCTGGGAACCGGGCCGGGGAGCTGTTTTTT,CSVEIPTAGNRAGELFF
TRBV4-2,NA,once,TRBJ1-4,TGTGCCAGCAGCCAAGTGACAGACGAAAAACTGTTTTTT,CASSQVTDEKLFF
TRBV3-1,NA,NA,TRBJ1-1,TGTGCCAGCAGCCAAGAACTGGGTCGGACTGAAGCTTTCTTT,CASSQELGRTEAFF
TRBV3-1,TRBD2,NA,TRBJ2-7,TGTGCCAGCAGCCCTACTAACGGGGGGGCCTCCTACGAGCAGTACTTC,CASSPTNGGASYEQYF
TRBV4-1,NA,NA,TRBJ2-5,TGCGCCAGCAGCCAAGAGCGAGGGCAGCAAGAGACCCAGTACTTC,CASSQERGQQETQYF
TRBV7-9,NA,NA,TRBJ1-5,TGTGCCAGCAGCTTCGCGGACCAGCCCCAGCATTTT,CASSFADQPQHF
TRBV30,NA,NA,TRBJ2-7,TGTGCCTGCGAGGAGGGCTCCTACGAGCAGTACTTC,CACEEGSYEQYF
TRBV7-9,TRBD2,NA,TRBJ2-7,TGTGCCAGCCGCGGGACTAGCGGGGCGCTGTACGAGCAGTACTTC,CASRGTSGALYEQYF
TRBV29-1,NA,NA,TRBJ1-2,TGCAGCGTTGGGTCCGGGGGTGGCGGTGGCTACACCTTC,CSVGSGGGGGYTF
TRBV10-3,NA,NA,TRBJ1-5,TGTGCCATCAGCCCAGAGAATCAGCCCCAGCATTTT,CAISPENQPQHF
TRBV12-3/TRBV12-4,TRBD1,NA,TRBJ2-7,TGTGCCAGCAGTTGGGGACAGGGATCTGGCTACGAGCAGTACTTC,CASSWGQGSGYEQYF
TRBV11-2,NA,NA,TRBJ2-3,TGTGCCAGCAGCTTAGGGTTTGGGGATACGCAGTATTTT,CASSLGFGDTQYF
TRBV30,NA,once,TRBJ2-3,TGTGCCTGGAGTACTCTCCTCCCAGATACGCAGTATTTT,CAWSTLLPDTQYF
TRBV3-1,NA,once,TRBJ2-1,TGTGCCAGCAGCCAAGCGGGGGGCCTCGGCAATGAGCAGTTCTTC,CASSQAGGLGNEQFF
TRBV6-2/TRBV6-3,TRBD2,once,TRBJ2-1,TGTGCCAGCAGTTCCTTAGCGGGGGGGACCAATGAGCAGTTCTTC,CASSSLAGGTNEQFF
TRBV12-3/TRBV12-4,TRBD1,NA,TRBJ2-7,TGTGCCAGCAGTTCTTGGACAGGGGCATCCCACGAGCAGTACTTC,CASSSWTGASHEQYF
TRBV29-1,NA,NA,TRBJ1-2,TGCAGCGGTCGGTCAGGGGAGGCTGGCTACACCTTC,CSGRSGEAGYTF
TRBV5-1,NA,NA,TRBJ1-3,TGCGCCAGCAGCTTGAACAGAGACGGAAACACCATATATTTT,CASSLNRDGNTIYF
TRBV6-5,NA,NA,TRBJ1-2,TGTGCCAGCAGTTACCAGGGAGGGGCTGGTGGCTACACCTTC,CASSYQGGAGGYTF
TRBV25-1,TRBD1,NA,TRBJ1-2,TGTGCCAGCAGTGACCAGGGGGCGAGACCGTCTAACTATGGCTACACCTTC,CASSDQGARPSNYGYTF
TRBV20-1,TRBD1,NA,TRBJ1-1,TGCAGTGCTAGAGATGTACAGGGGACCCCTGAAGCTTTCTTT,CSARDVQGTPEAFF
TRBV5-1,NA,NA,TRBJ1-6,TGCGCCAGCAGGCCTACCGACGGGAATTCACCCCTCCACTTT,CASRPTDGNSPLHF
TRBV7-6,NA,NA,TRBJ2-7,TGTGCCAGCAGCGATTTGGGGGACGAGCAGTACTTC,CASSDLGDEQYF
TRBV7-8,NA,NA,TRBJ2-3,TGTGCCAGCAGCCCCAGAGGTGACAGGTTATCAGATACGCAGTATTTT,CASSPRGDRLSDTQYF
TRBV14,NA,NA,TRBJ2-1,TGTGCCAGCAGCCAAGAGGGGTGGGCTGTTTACAATGAGCAGTTCTTC,CASSQEGWAVYNEQFF
TRBV27,TRBD1,NA,TRBJ1-5,TGTGCCAGCCGCTTAACAGGGGGCGCGGGACAGCCCCAGCATTTT,CASRLTGGAGQPQHF
TRBV29-1,TRBD1,NA,TRBJ1-1,TGCAGCGCCCGGACAGGGGGCACTGAAGCTTTCTTT,CSARTGGTEAFF
TRBV5-1,TRBD1,once,TRBJ1-2,TGCGCCAGCGGACAGGACTACTATGGCTACACCTTC,CASGQDYYGYTF
TRBV30,NA,NA,TRBJ1-2,TGTGCCTGGAGTCTAAAGGATGGCTACACCTTC,CAWSLKDGYTF
TRBV5-1,TRBD2,NA,TRBJ2-3,TGCGCCAGCTCGGAGGGGACTAGCGCCGGAGATACGCAGTATTTT,CASSEGTSAGDTQYF
TRBV6-5,TRBD1,NA,TRBJ2-3,TGTGCCAGCAGCACGGGACAGGTCCCCGATACGCAGTATTTT,CASSTGQVPDTQYF
TRBV9,NA,NA,TRBJ1-2,TGTGCCAGCAGCGTACTAGGTGGTGGCTACACCTTC,CASSVLGGGYTF
TRBV27,NA,once,TRBJ1-6,TGTGCCAGCAGTTTCTTTAGGCCTGAGGGTAATTCACCCCTCCACTTT,CASSFFRPEGNSPLHF
TRBV2,NA,NA,TRBJ1-4,TGTGCCAGCAAGCTGGAGACAGCAACTAATGAAAAACTGTTTTTT,CASKLETATNEKLFF
TRBV29-1,NA,NA,TRBJ1-1,TGCAGCGTGACCCGGGCAAAGGGAACTTTCTTT,CSVTRAKGTFF
TRBV20-1,TRBD2,NA,TRBJ2-7,TGCAGTGCTAGAGTAGGACTAGCGGGGGGACTCTACTACGAGCAGTACTTC,CSARVGLAGGLYYEQYF
TRBV19,TRBD2,few,TRBJ2-1,TGTGCCAGTAGCCTGGGGGGGAGCTCCTACAATGAGCAGTTCTTC,CASSLGGSSYNEQFF
TRBV27,NA,NA,TRBJ1-6,TGTGCCACCAAAGGGTTGCTGGGAAATTCACCCCTCCACTTT,CATKGLLGNSPLHF
TRBV15,NA,NA,TRBJ2-1,TGTGCCACCAGCAGAGTGGAGGGGTTCGTGAATGAGCAGTTCTTC,CATSRVEGFVNEQFF
TRBV27,TRBD2,NA,TRBJ2-7,TGTGCCAGCGGGGGGGGACCCAACTACGAGCAGTACTTC,CASGGGPNYEQYF
TRBV12-3/TRBV12-4,TRBD1,NA,TRBJ1-4,TGTGCCAGCAGGCCGACAGGGAGGCATGAAAAACTGTTTTTT,CASRPTGRHEKLFF
TRBV30,NA,NA,TRBJ2-1,TGTGCCTGGAGTGGCCTCGTAGGGGTTGAGCAGTTCTTC,CAWSGLVGVEQFF
TRBV3-1,TRBD1,once,TRBJ2-3,TGTGCCAGTCGGGACAGCGCAGATACGCAGTATTTT,CASRDSADTQYF
TRBV7-3,NA,few,TRBJ2-1,TGTGCCAGCAGCTTTGGCCAGGGCAATGAGCAGTTCTTC,CASSFGQGNEQFF
TRBV7-3,NA,NA,TRBJ1-1,TGTGCCAGCAGCTCCGGTGGGGTGAACACTGAAGCTTTCTTT,CASSSGGVNTEAFF
TRBV20-1,NA,NA,TRBJ1-2,TGCAGTGCCCTGGGGAGAGAACCTAACTATGGCTACACCTTC,CSALGREPNYGYTF
TRBV2,NA,NA,TRBJ2-1,TGTGCCAGCAGTGAACTATGGGGGGGCCTCTACAATGAGCAGTTCTTC,CASSELWGGLYNEQFF
TRBV9,NA,NA,TRBJ1-6,TGTGCCAGCAGCGGCGGGACTCCCAGTTCACCCCTCCACTTT,CASSGGTPSSPLHF
TRBV20-1,NA,NA,TRBJ2-7,TGCAGTGCCGTAGATTCCGGGACACCAGCCCCCTACGAGCAGTACTTC,CSAVDSGTPAPYEQYF
TRBV6-6,NA,NA,TRBJ1-1,TGTGCCTGCAACCCAACAGCTAACACTGAAGCTTTCTTT,CACNPTANTEAFF
TRBV29-1,TRBD1,NA,TRBJ1-2,TGCAGCGTTGAACCGCCGACAGGGGCGGGAGGCTACACCTTC,CSVEPPTGAGGYTF
TRBV29-1,NA,NA,TRBJ2-1,TGCAGCGCCGAAGATCAGGGCATTGAGCAGTTCTTC,CSAEDQGIEQFF